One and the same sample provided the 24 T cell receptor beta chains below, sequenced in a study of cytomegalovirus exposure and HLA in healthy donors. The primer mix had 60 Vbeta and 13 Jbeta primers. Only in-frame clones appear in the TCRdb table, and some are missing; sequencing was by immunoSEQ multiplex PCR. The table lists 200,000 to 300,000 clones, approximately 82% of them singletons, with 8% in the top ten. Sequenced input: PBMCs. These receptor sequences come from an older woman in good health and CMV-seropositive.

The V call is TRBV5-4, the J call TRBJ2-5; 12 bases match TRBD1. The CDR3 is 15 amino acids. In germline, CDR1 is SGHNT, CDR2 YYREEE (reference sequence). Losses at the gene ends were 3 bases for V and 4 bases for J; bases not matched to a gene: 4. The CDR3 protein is CASSWGQGAGETQYF. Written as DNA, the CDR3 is TGTGCCAGCAGCTGGGGACAGGGGGCGGGAGAGACCCAGTACTTC.

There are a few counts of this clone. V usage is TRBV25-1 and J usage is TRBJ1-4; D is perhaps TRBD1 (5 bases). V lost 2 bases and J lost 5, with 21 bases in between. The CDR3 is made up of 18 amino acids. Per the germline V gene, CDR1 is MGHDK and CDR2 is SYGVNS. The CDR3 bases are TGTGCCAGCAGTGAACCTCCGGGGAGGGGCCGGGGGAATGAAAAACTGTTTTTT. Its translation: CASSEPPGRGRGNEKLFF.

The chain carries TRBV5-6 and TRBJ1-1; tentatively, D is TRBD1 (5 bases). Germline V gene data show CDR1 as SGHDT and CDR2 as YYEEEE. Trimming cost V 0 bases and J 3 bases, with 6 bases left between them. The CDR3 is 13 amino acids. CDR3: CASSLAGDTEAFF. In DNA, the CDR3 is TGTGCCAGCAGCTTGGCGGGGGACACTGAAGCTTTCTTT.

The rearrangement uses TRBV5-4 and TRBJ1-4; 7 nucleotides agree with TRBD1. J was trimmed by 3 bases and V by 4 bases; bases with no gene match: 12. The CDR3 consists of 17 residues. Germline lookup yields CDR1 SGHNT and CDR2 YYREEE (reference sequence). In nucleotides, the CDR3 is TGTGCCAGCAGCCTAAACCCGACAGGGCTCGCTAATGAAAAACTGTTTTTT. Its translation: CASSLNPTGLANEKLFF.

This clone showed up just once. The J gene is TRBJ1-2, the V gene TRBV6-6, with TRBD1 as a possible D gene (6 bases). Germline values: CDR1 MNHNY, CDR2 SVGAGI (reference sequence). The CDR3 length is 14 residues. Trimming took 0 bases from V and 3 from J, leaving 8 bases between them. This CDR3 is CASSYSGGDYGYTF. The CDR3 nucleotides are TGTGCCAGCAGTTACTCAGGGGGAGACTATGGCTACACCTTC.

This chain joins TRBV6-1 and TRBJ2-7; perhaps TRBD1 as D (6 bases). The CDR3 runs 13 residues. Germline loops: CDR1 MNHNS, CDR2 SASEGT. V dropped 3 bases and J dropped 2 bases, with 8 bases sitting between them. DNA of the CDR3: TGTGCCAGCAGTGACAGGGGACCCTACGAGCAGTACTTC. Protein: CASSDRGPYEQYF.

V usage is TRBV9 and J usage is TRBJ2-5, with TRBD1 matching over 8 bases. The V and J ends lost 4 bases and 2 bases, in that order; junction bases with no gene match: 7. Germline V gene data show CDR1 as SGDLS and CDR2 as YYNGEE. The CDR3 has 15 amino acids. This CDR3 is CASSPGTGAQETQYF. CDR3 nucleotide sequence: TGTGCCAGCAGCCCAGGGACAGGAGCACAAGAGACCCAGTACTTC. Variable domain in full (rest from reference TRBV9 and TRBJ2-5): DSGVTQTPKHLITATGQRVTLRCSPRSGDLSVYWYQQSLDQGLQFLIQYYNGEERAKGNILERFSAQQFPDLHSELNLSSLELGDSALYFCASSPGTGAQETQYFGPGTRLLVL.

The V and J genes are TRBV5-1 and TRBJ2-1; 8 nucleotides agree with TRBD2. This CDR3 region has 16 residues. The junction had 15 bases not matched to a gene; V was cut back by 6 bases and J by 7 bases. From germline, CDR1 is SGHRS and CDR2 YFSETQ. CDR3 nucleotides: TGCGCCAGCACCCGGAGTAGCGGGGCCCCGGGGAATGAGCAGTTCTTC. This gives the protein CASTRSSGAPGNEQFF.

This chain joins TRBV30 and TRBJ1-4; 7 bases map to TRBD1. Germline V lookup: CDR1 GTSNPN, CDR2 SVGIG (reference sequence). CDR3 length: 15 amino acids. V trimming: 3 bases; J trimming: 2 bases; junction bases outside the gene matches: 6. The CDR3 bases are TGTGCCTGGAGCCCGACAGGGTCTACTAATGAAAAACTGTTTTTT. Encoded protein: CAWSPTGSTNEKLFF.

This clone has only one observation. In DNA form, the CDR3 reads TGTGCCAGCAGTTTGGTTACTACGGGCACCGGGGAGCTGTTTTTT. Its translation is CASSLVTTGTGELFF. The chain employs TRBV28 and TRBJ2-2; D uncertain. Germline V gene lookup returns CDR1 MDHEN and CDR2 SYDVKM. This CDR3 is 15 amino acids long. V lost 3 bases, J lost 4 bases, and 12 bases lay in between.

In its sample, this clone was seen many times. DNA for the CDR3: TGCGCCAGCAGCTTGGCACCGGGAGAAACCTACGAGCAGTACTTC. Its translation is CASSLAPGETYEQYF. V and J are TRBV5-1 and TRBJ2-7; a weak D match, TRBD2 (6 bases). V lost 0 bases and J lost 2, with 12 bases in between. CDR3 length: 15 residues. Germline CDR1 is SGHRS and CDR2 is YFSETQ.

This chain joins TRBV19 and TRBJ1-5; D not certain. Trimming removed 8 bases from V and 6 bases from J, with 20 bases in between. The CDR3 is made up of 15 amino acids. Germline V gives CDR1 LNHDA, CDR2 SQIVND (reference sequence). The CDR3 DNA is TGTGCCAGTCGCGTCTCCGGGGTTGAACGTCAGCCCCAGCATTTT. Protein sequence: CASRVSGVERQPQHF.

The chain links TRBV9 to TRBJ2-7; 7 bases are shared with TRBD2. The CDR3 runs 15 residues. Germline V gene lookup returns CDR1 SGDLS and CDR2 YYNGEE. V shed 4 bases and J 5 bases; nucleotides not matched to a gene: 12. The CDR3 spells CASSPRGVGADEQYF. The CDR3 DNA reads TGTGCCAGCAGCCCCCGGGGGGTTGGCGCCGACGAGCAGTACTTC. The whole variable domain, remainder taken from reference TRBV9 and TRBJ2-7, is DSGVTQTPKHLITATGQRVTLRCSPRSGDLSVYWYQQSLDQGLQFLIQYYNGEERAKGNILERFSAQQFPDLHSELNLSSLELGDSALYFCASSPRGVGADEQYFGPGTRLTVT.

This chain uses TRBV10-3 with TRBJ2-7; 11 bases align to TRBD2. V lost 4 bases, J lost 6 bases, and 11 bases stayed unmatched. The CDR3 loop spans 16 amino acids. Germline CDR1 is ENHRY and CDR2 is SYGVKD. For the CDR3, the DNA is TGTGCCATCAGTGGGTCAGAAACTAGCGGGAGCGGCGAGCAGTACTTC. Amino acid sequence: CAISGSETSGSGEQYF.

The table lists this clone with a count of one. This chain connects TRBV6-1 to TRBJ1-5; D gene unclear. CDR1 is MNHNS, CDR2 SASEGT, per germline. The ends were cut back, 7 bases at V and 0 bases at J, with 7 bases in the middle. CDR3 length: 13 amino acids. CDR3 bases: TGTGCCAGCAAGGAGGATAGCAATCAGCCCCAGCATTTT. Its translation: CASKEDSNQPQHF.

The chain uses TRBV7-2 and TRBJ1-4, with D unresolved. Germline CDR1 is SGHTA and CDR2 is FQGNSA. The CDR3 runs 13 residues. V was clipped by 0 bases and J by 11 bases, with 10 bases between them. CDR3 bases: TGTGCCAGCAGCTTAGCGAGCCATTCGAAACTGTTTTTT. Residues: CASSLASHSKLFF. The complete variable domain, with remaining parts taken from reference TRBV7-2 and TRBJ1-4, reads GAGVSQSPSNKVTEKGKDVELRCDPISGHTALYWYRQSLGQGLEFLIYFQGNSAPDKSGLPSDRFSAERTGGSVSTLTIQRTQQEDSAVYLCASSLASHSKLFFGSGTQLSVL.

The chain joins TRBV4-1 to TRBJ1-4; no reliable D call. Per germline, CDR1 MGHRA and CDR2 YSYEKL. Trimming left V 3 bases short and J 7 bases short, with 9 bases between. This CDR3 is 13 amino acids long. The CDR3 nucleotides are TGCGCCAGCAGCCAGACGGGATCTGAAAAACTGTTTTTT. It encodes CASSQTGSEKLFF.

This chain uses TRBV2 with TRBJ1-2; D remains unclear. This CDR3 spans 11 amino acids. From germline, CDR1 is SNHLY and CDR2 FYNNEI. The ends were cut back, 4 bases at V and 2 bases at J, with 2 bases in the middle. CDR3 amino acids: CASSANYGYTF. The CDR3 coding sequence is TGTGCCAGCAGTGCGAACTATGGCTACACCTTC.

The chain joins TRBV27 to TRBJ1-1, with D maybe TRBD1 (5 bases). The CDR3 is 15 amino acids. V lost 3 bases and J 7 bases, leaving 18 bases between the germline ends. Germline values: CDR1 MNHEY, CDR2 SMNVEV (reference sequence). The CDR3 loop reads CASSLGRPTNGEAFF. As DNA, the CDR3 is TGTGCCAGCAGTTTGGGGCGACCCACAAACGGTGAAGCTTTCTTT.

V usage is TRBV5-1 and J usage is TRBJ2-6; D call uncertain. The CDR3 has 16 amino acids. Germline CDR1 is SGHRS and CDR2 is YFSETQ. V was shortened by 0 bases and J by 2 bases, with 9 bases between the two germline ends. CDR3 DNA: TGCGCCAGCAGCTTGGGACACCCTACTGGGGCCAACGTCCTGACTTTC. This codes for CASSLGHPTGANVLTF. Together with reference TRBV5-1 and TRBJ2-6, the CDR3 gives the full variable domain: KAGVTQTPRYLIKTRGQQVTLSCSPISGHRSVSWYQQTPGQGLQFLFEYFSETQRNKGNFPGRFSGRQFSNSRSEMNVSTLELGDSALYLCASSLGHPTGANVLTFGAGSRLTVL.

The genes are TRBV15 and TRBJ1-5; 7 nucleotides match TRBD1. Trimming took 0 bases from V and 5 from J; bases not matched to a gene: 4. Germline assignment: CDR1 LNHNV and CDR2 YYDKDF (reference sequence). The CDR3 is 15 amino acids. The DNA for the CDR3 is TGTGCCACCAGCAGAGACAGGGGGTGGGATCAGCCCCAGCATTTT. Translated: CATSRDRGWDQPQHF.

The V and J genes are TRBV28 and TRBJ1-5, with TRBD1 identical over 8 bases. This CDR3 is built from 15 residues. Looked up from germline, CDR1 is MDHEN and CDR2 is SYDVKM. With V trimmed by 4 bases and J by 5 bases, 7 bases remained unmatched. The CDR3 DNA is TGTGCCAGCAGTTCAACAGGGGGAAAATATCAGCCCCAGCATTTT. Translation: CASSSTGGKYQPQHF. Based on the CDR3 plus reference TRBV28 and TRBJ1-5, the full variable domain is DVKVTQSSRYLVKRTGEKVFLECVQDMDHENMFWYRQDPGLGLRLIYFSYDVKMKEKGDIPEGYSVSREKKERFSLILESASTNQTSMYLCASSSTGGKYQPQHFGDGTRLSIL.

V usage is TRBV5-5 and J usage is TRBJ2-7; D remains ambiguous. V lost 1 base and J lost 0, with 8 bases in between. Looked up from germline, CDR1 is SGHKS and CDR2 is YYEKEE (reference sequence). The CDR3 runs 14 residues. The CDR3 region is CASSLQSISYEQYF. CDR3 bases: TGTGCCAGCAGCTTGCAGTCGATCTCCTACGAGCAGTACTTC. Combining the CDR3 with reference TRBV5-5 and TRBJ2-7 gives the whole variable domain DAGVTQSPTHLIKTRGQQVTLRCSPISGHKSVSWYQQVLGQGPQFIFQYYEKEERGRGNFPDRFSARQFPNYSSELNVNALLLGDSALYLCASSLQSISYEQYFGPGTRLTVT.

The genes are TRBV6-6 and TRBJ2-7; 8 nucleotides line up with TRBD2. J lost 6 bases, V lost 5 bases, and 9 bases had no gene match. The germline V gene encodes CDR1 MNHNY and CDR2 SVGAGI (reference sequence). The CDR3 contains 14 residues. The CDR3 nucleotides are TGTGCCAGCAGTACCCGGACTAGCTTCGGCGAGCAGTACTTC. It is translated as CASSTRTSFGEQYF.